Presented here are 32 T cell receptor beta chains from one specimen sequenced in a study of early T cells in non-severe SARS-CoV-2 infection. TCRdb itself ran the 5' RACE reads through MiXCR, one entry per CDR3 protein. Of about 36,000 distinct CDR3 sequences in the sample, approximately 10% were seen once. The sequenced sample was whole blood. The origin of the receptors is an adult who was a healthcare worker with PCR-confirmed SARS-CoV-2 infection or an uninfected control (not recorded which).

The chain uses TRBV6-5 and TRBJ1-5, with D possibly being TRBD1 (5 bases). This CDR3 has 11 amino acids. From germline, CDR1 is MNHEY and CDR2 SVGAGI. In DNA form, the CDR3 reads TGTGCAGCGGGGGTCAATCAGCCCCAGCATTTT. Its protein product is CAAGVNQPQHF.

This clonotype was observed at least ten times. V usage is TRBV20-1 and J usage is TRBJ2-7, with 9 bases that match TRBD2. CDR3 length: 12 amino acids. The germline V gene encodes CDR1 DFQATT and CDR2 SNEGSKA (reference sequence). Germline trimming cut 6 bases from V and 6 bases from J; bases unmatched to any gene: 6. The CDR3 DNA follows: TGCAGTGCGGGGCGGGGGGGCCCCGAGCAGTACTTC. This gives the protein CSAGRGGPEQYF.

The chain uses TRBV12-3 or TRBV12-4 and TRBJ2-1, with D perhaps TRBD1 (5 bases). V gave up 6 bases and J gave up 1 base, with 7 bases separating them. The CDR3 is 13 amino acids. The CDR3 nucleotides are TGTGCCAGCAGACAGGATTCCTACAATGAGCAGTTCTTC. It encodes CASRQDSYNEQFF.

This clonotype was recorded a few times. The V gene is TRBV12-3 or TRBV12-4, the J gene TRBJ2-5, with 7 bases identical to TRBD1. The ends lost 4 bases at V and 3 bases at J; junction bases unmatched: 17. This CDR3 has 18 residues. The CDR3 nucleotides read TGTGCCAGCAGTTGGGACAGACTCGGAAGGGAGTTAGAAGAGACCCAGTACTTC. Protein sequence: CASSWDRLGRELEETQYF.

This clonotype occurred many times. The rearrangement uses TRBV18 and TRBJ1-6; no firm D call. The germline V gene encodes CDR1 KGHSH and CDR2 LQKENI. V was shortened by 6 bases and J by 7 bases, with 7 bases between the two germline ends. CDR3 length equals 12 residues. The DNA of the CDR3 is TGTGCCAGCTCTCTAGGAAATTCACCCCTCCACTTT. Its translation is CASSLGNSPLHF.

This clonotype has at least ten counts. J is TRBJ1-1 and V is TRBV29-1; 7 bases align to TRBD1. Germline V lookup: CDR1 SQVTM, CDR2 ANQGSEA. Trimming cost V 6 bases and J 6 bases; bases outside gene matches: 16. The CDR3 consists of 15 residues. CDR3 sequence (DNA): TGCAGCGTCGCCCCTGTAGGGGGCCAATTCTCTGAAGCTTTCTTT. The encoded protein is CSVAPVGGQFSEAFF.

In its sample, this clonotype was seen many times. The chain employs TRBV6-1 and TRBJ2-7; the D gene is possibly TRBD2 (5 bases). The length of the CDR3 is 14 residues. The V end was cut by 6 bases, the J end by 7 bases, with 19 bases between. Germline CDR1 and CDR2: MNHNS and SASEGT. Here the CDR3 DNA reads TGTGCCAGCAGACCCGGCGGCCCGCCGGGGGAGCAGTACTTC. Amino acid sequence: CASRPGGPPGEQYF.

This clonotype was seen ten or more times. The chain carries TRBV4-3 and TRBJ2-5, with TRBD2 matching over 8 bases. The V gene end was trimmed by 1 base and the J gene end by 5 bases; junction bases not matched to a gene: 6. CDR1 LGHNA and CDR2 YSLEER come from the germline V gene. The CDR3 has 15 residues. The CDR3 sequence is CASSQAGGLGETQYF. The CDR3, as DNA: TGCGCCAGCAGCCAAGCGGGGGGGCTAGGGGAGACCCAGTACTTC.

This clonotype was seen at least ten times. The gene calls are TRBV4-2 and TRBJ2-3; D gene unclear. The V gene lost 2 bases and the J gene lost 2 bases, with 11 bases spanning the gap. Germline V gene data show CDR1 as LGHNA and CDR2 as YNFKEQ. The CDR3 runs to 15 residues. The CDR3 nucleotides are TGTGCCAGCAGCCAATCCCTACAAGCCACAGATACGCAGTATTTT. Translated: CASSQSLQATDTQYF.

This clonotype was counted at least ten times. The chain combines TRBV6-6 with TRBJ1-5, with TRBD1 identical over 9 bases. CDR3 length equals 15 residues. J was trimmed by 1 base and V by 6 bases; bases with no gene match: 4. The germline V gene encodes CDR1 MNHNY and CDR2 SVGAGI (reference sequence). This CDR3 is CASSSGQGSNQPQHF. In nucleotides, the CDR3 is TGTGCCAGCAGCTCCGGACAGGGGAGCAATCAGCCCCAGCATTTT.

This clonotype was observed a handful of times. J is TRBJ2-3 and V is TRBV20-1; D unresolved. This CDR3 has 11 amino acids. V gave up 5 bases and J gave up 3 bases, with 6 bases separating them. Germline CDR1 reads DFQATT; CDR2 reads SNEGSKA (reference sequence). The CDR3 reads CSARTTDTQYF. The CDR3 DNA is TGCAGTGCTCGTACGACAGATACGCAGTATTTT.

At least ten counts were recorded for this clonotype. The chain carries TRBV12-3 or TRBV12-4 and TRBJ2-3; 8 nucleotides agree with TRBD2. The ends lost 2 bases at V and 10 bases at J; junction bases unmatched: 5. The CDR3 has 13 residues. CDR3 protein: CASSLSGTRPQYF. Written as DNA, the CDR3 is TGTGCCAGCAGTTTATCCGGGACTAGGCCGCAGTATTTT.

Ten or more counts support this clonotype. V gene TRBV20-1 combines with J gene TRBJ2-3, with D possibly matching TRBD2 (6 bases). Germline CDR1 and CDR2: DFQATT and SNEGSKA (reference sequence). This CDR3 spans 15 amino acids. Trimming left V 5 bases short and J 1 base short, with 16 bases between. DNA for the CDR3: TGCAGTGCTGTCGTTTTCGGGGAGGGCACAGATACGCAGTATTTT. Translated: CSAVVFGEGTDTQYF.

This clonotype has a count of ten or more. The chain carries TRBV4-2 and TRBJ1-4, with D possibly matching TRBD1 (6 bases). Germline V gene lookup returns CDR1 LGHNA and CDR2 YNFKEQ. V was shortened by 5 bases and J by 4 bases, with 17 bases between the two germline ends. This CDR3 comprises 16 residues. CDR3 sequence reads: CASSGGEDSLNEKLFF. CDR3 nucleotides: TGTGCCAGCAGCGGGGGGGAGGACAGCCTTAATGAAAAACTGTTTTTT.

The CDR3 sequence is CASRRPGSGNTIYF. In DNA, the CDR3 is TGTGCCAGCAGAAGACCGGGCTCTGGAAACACCATATATTTT. The V call is TRBV6-1, the J call TRBJ1-3; D remains unclear. The CDR3 totals 14 residues. Looked up from germline, CDR1 is MNHNS and CDR2 is SASEGT. Between the trimmed V and J ends, which lost 6 bases and 0 bases, there was a span of 9 bases.

The chain has TRBV24-1 and TRBJ2-1, with D perhaps TRBD2 (5 bases). The ends were cut back, 5 bases at V and 5 bases at J, with 9 bases in the middle. The germline V gene has CDR1 KGHDR and CDR2 SFDVKD. The CDR3 spans 13 residues. The CDR3 loop is CATSVPGNNEQFF. In nucleotides, the CDR3 is TGTGCCACCAGTGTCCCGGGGAACAATGAGCAGTTCTTC.

The sample holds a few counts of this clonotype. V and J are TRBV29-1 and TRBJ1-1; D may be TRBD1 (5 bases). The CDR3 is made up of 13 amino acids. V gave up 3 bases and J gave up 0 bases, with 8 bases separating them. Germline loops: CDR1 SQVTM, CDR2 ANQGSEA. For the CDR3, the DNA is TGCAGCGTTGAGGCGGGGGTGAACACTGAAGCTTTCTTT. It encodes CSVEAGVNTEAFF.

This clonotype has ten or more counts. The V call is TRBV7-6, the J call TRBJ2-1, with 9 bases that match TRBD2. Germline V gene data show CDR1 as SGHVS and CDR2 as FNYEAQ. The CDR3 is 15 amino acids. The J segment lost 3 bases and the V segment lost 5 bases, leaving 5 bases of the junction unmatched. CDR3 nucleotides: TGTGCCAGCAGCGTTAGCGGGGGAGTCTACAATGAGCAGTTCTTC. This gives the protein CASSVSGGVYNEQFF. Based on the CDR3 plus reference TRBV7-6 and TRBJ2-1, the full variable domain is GAGVSQSPRYKVTKRGQDVALRCDPISGHVSLYWYRQALGQGPEFLTYFNYEAQQDKSGLPNDRFSAERPEGSISTLTIQRTEQRDSAMYRCASSVSGGVYNEQFFGPGTRLTVL.

This clonotype was seen a few times. The chain couples TRBV29-1 to TRBJ1-1, with D tentatively TRBD1 (5 bases). Germline V gene sequence: CDR1 SQVTM, CDR2 ANQGSEA. The CDR3 length is 12 residues. Trimming pared 4 bases from V and 5 bases from J, leaving 11 bases between. Written as DNA, the CDR3 is TGCAGCGTTGTCCCGACAGAAACTGAAGCTTTCTTT. Protein product: CSVVPTETEAFF. The whole variable domain, filled in from reference TRBV29-1 and TRBJ1-1, reads SAVISQKPSRDICQRGTSLTIQCQVDSQVTMMFWYRQQPGQSLTLIATANQGSEATYESGFVIDKFPISRPNLTFSTLTVSNMSPEDSSIYLCSVVPTETEAFFGQGTRLTVV.

V gene TRBV29-1 combines with J gene TRBJ1-1, with TRBD1 matching over 9 bases. The CDR3 length is 13 residues. The V gene's germline CDR1 is SQVTM and CDR2 ANQGSEA. The J segment lost 0 bases and the V segment lost 6 bases, leaving 2 bases of the junction unmatched. This CDR3 is CSVDRGLNTEAFF. The CDR3 DNA sequence: TGCAGCGTGGACAGGGGCCTGAACACTGAAGCTTTCTTT.

The sample holds a few counts of this clonotype. The gene calls are TRBV6-2 or TRBV6-3 and TRBJ1-1; TRBD1 matches 7 bases. CDR1 and CDR2 from the germline V gene are MNHEY and SVGEGT. The CDR3 spans 13 residues. The trim removed 5 bases at V and 2 bases at J, leaving 2 bases unmatched. Here the CDR3 reads CASSDRVNTEAFF. The CDR3, as DNA: TGTGCCAGCAGTGACAGGGTAAACACTGAAGCTTTCTTT.

This clonotype was recorded many times. The chain couples TRBV2 to TRBJ1-6, with a possible D match to TRBD1 (5 bases). The ends were cut back, 7 bases at V and 8 bases at J, with 12 bases in the middle. CDR1 and CDR2 (germline): SNHLY, FYNNEI. The CDR3 contains 13 residues. DNA of the CDR3: TGTGCCAGCACGCCAGGGAGATATTCACCCCTCCACTTT. Its translation: CASTPGRYSPLHF.

This clonotype was observed many times. The chain links TRBV7-2 to TRBJ1-1; no clear D. The germline V and J ends were trimmed by 5 bases and 4 bases, with 14 bases remaining between them. The CDR3 has 14 amino acids. The germline V gene encodes CDR1 SGHTA and CDR2 FQGNSA. The CDR3 sequence is CASSLTQVGTEAFF. CDR3 coding DNA: TGTGCCAGCAGCCTAACCCAGGTCGGCACTGAAGCTTTCTTT.

The chain links TRBV29-1 to TRBJ1-4; D is unresolved. CDR1 is SQVTM, CDR2 ANQGSEA, per germline. V lost 8 bases, J lost 8 bases, and 15 bases lay in between. The CDR3 runs 12 residues. The CDR3 region has the DNA TGCAGCTTAACCCAAGATTTGGAAAAACTGTTTTTT. Translating it yields CSLTQDLEKLFF.

The table lists this clonotype with many counts. This chain uses TRBV2 with TRBJ1-6; TRBD1 might be the D (6 bases). The CDR3 extends over 13 amino acids. Trimming shortened V by 6 bases and J by 7 bases, and 10 bases separated the two germline ends. Germline CDR1 is SNHLY and CDR2 is FYNNEI. The CDR3 nucleotides read TGTGCCAGCAGGGGGGGGCAAAATTCACCCCTCCACTTT. This gives the protein CASRGGQNSPLHF.

The chain links TRBV7-9 to TRBJ2-3; D is undetermined. CDR3 length: 13 amino acids. Trimming cost V 5 bases and J 4 bases, with 10 bases left between them. Germline lookup yields CDR1 SEHNR and CDR2 FQNEAQ (reference sequence). The DNA for the CDR3 is TGTGCCAGCAGCGGGTTAGTGTCAGATACGCAGTATTTT. Protein sequence: CASSGLVSDTQYF.

By share, this clonotype counts as medium-sized. This rearrangement joins TRBV20-1 to TRBJ2-7; 7 positions agree with TRBD1. CDR3 length: 13 amino acids. With 2 bases clipped from V and 3 bases from J, the junction kept 4 bases outside the gene matches. Germline V gene lookup returns CDR1 DFQATT and CDR2 SNEGSKA (reference sequence). As DNA, the CDR3 is TGCAGTGCTAGATACGGACAGGACTACGAGCAGTACTTC. This sequence encodes CSARYGQDYEQYF.

This clonotype was picked up a small number of times. The J gene is TRBJ1-2, the V gene TRBV6-5, with 7 nucleotides matching TRBD1. There are 13 residues in the CDR3. Trimming removed 6 bases from V and 2 bases from J; junction bases left unmatched: 3. The germline V gene encodes CDR1 MNHEY and CDR2 SVGAGI. CDR3 coding DNA: TGTGCCAGCAGCGGGACAGAAAACTATGGCTACACCTTC. This encodes CASSGTENYGYTF.

This clonotype was observed at least ten times. This sequence joins TRBV7-9 and TRBJ1-4; weak D call: TRBD1 (5 bases). V was cut by 8 bases and J by 0 bases, with 13 bases left in between. The CDR3 extends over 15 amino acids. Germline-derived CDR1 and CDR2 are SEHNR and FQNEAQ (reference sequence). The DNA of the CDR3 is TGTGCCAGCGGGGGACTTGGAGCAACTAATGAAAAACTGTTTTTT. Its protein product is CASGGLGATNEKLFF.

This clonotype showed up many times. The genes are TRBV7-2 and TRBJ2-1; 7 positions match TRBD2. This CDR3 contains 16 residues. Germline CDR1 reads SGHTA; CDR2 reads FQGNSA. Trimming took 3 bases from V and 5 from J; bases not matched to a gene: 10. For the CDR3, the DNA is TGTGCCAGCAGCTTCCCCCCGGGGGGAACTAACAATGAGCAGTTCTTC. The encoded protein is CASSFPPGGTNNEQFF. Together with reference TRBV7-2 and TRBJ2-1, the CDR3 gives the full variable domain: GAGVSQSPSNKVTEKGKDVELRCDPISGHTALYWYRQSLGQGLEFLIYFQGNSAPDKSGLPSDRFSAERTGGSVSTLTIQRTQQEDSAVYLCASSFPPGGTNNEQFFGPGTRLTVL.

This clonotype was counted many times. The V call is TRBV19, the J call TRBJ1-1; D unclear. CDR1 is LNHDA, CDR2 SQIVND, per germline (reference sequence). This CDR3 comprises 12 residues. Trimming removed 4 bases at V and 5 bases at J, with 8 bases between. The CDR3 reads CASSTSGTEAFF. CDR3 coding DNA: TGTGCCAGTAGTACTAGTGGGACTGAAGCTTTCTTT.

This chain uses TRBV29-1 with TRBJ2-3; tentative D call: TRBD2 (6 bases). This CDR3 spans 15 amino acids. Germline-derived CDR1 and CDR2 are SQVTM and ANQGSEA. V lost 2 bases and J 4 bases, leaving 16 bases between the germline ends. The CDR3 sequence: CSVELPEGIPDTQYF. In nucleotides, the CDR3 is TGCAGCGTTGAACTTCCGGAGGGTATCCCAGATACGCAGTATTTT.